These 2 T cell receptor beta chains originate from one sample sequenced in a study of shared clonotypes between healthy human individuals. Clones were sequenced by immunoSEQ multiplex PCR, and TCRdb holds only the in-frame ones, with some missing. The sample records roughly 2.4 million clones, around 95% being singletons. Sequenced: naive CD4+ T cells sorted from blood. Described subset: CD45RA+ positively selected. The receptors here all came from a man aged 18 to 35 in good health.

To note about this clone: Other DNA sequences in this sample translate to the same CDR3. The CDR3 coding sequence is TGCGCCAGCAGCAGGGACAGGCTAGAAAAACTGTTTTTT. It is translated as CASSRDRLEKLFF. V is TRBV5-1 and J is TRBJ1-4, with 8 bases matching TRBD1. Trimming at V came to 4 bases and at J to 8 bases, leaving 4 bases not matched to a gene. The CDR3 is 13 amino acids. Germline CDR1 is SGHRS and CDR2 is YFSETQ.

This clone was seen once. The chain links TRBV19 to TRBJ2-3; 8 nucleotides line up with TRBD2. This CDR3 region has 14 residues. Germline CDR1 reads LNHDA; CDR2 reads SQIVND (reference sequence). The ends lost 5 bases at V and 2 bases at J; junction bases unmatched: 3. CDR3 nucleotides: TGTGCCAGTAGTCAGCGGGGGACCACAGATACGCAGTATTTT. Translation: CASSQRGTTDTQYF. Filled out from reference TRBV19 and TRBJ2-3, the complete variable domain reads DGGITQSPKYLFRKEGQNVTLSCEQNLNHDAMYWYRQDPGQGLRLIYYSQIVNDFQKGDIAEGYSVSREKKESFPLTVTSAQKNPTAFYLCASSQRGTTDTQYFGPGTRLTVL.